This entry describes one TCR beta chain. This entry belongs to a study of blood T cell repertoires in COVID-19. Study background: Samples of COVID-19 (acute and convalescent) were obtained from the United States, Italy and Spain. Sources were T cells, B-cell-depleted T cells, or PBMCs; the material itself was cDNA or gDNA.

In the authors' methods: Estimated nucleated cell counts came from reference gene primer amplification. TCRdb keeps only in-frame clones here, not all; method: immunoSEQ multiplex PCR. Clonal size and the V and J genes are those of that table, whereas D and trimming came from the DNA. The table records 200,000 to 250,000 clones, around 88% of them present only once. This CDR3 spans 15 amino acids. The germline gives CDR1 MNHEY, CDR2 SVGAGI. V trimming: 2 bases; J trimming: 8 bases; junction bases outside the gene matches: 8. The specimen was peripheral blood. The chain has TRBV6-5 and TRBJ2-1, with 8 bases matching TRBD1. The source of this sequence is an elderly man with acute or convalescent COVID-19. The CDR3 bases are TGTGCCAGCAGTTACAGGACAGGGTCTTTGGATGAGCAGTTCTTC. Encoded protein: CASSYRTGSLDEQFF.